This TCR beta chain was identified in a study of blood T cells in healthy people across ages (dated by TCRdb to the mid-2010s). Some background on the complete study: Template switching captured roughly one uniquely barcoded TCR beta cDNA molecule per two T cells in model experiments. To track age-related changes in TCR beta repertoire diversity, the study relied on deep sequencing normalized with unique cDNA molecular identifiers. Two additional independent replicas of 1 million unique cDNA reads from the same blood draw were analyzed for two donors (one aged 18 to 30 and one aged 80 or older). Four age groups were formed from the donors: young (average approximately 15 years), middle-aged (approximately 40), aged (under 70) and long-lived (about 75).

CDR3 length: 12 amino acids, cysteine to phenylalanine. The kept DNA is CDR3 alone, 36 bases in frame from the first base. CDR1 is given as LGHDT and CDR2 as YNNKEL, both from the germline V gene (reference sequence). V is clipped by 5 bases and J by 5 bases, and the sequence between their germline boundaries is 9 bases long. The 39 donors, aged about 6 to 100 years, were systemically healthy Caucasian individuals from Russia. Each donor gave approximately 9.3 milliliters of peripheral blood, collected into EDTA-treated Vacutainer tubes. Ficoll-Paque density-gradient centrifugation was used to isolate PBMCs, with at least 7 million obtained per sample. Total RNA, at least 5 micrograms per sample, was extracted from PBMCs with Trizol reagent. The percentages of naive CD45RAhigh/CD27high T cells were determined by flow cytometry on a PBMC aliquot from every donor. The research as a whole found: Observed TCR beta diversity per million T cells fell roughly linearly with age, and a significant reduction was already apparent by age about 36. Bulk unsorted PBMC profiling prevented conclusive comparison of naive and antigen-experienced compartments. There was a strong correlation between observed TCR beta diversity and the percentage of naive T cells measured by flow cytometry. Compared with the aged group, the long-lived group had more naive CD4+ T cells, fewer expanded clones and increased TCR diversity, a pattern suggesting age selection. Total diversity estimates from one million sequenced T cells were considered lower bounds and underestimates. Because the CMV infection status of the donors was unknown, age-related changes in expanded clonotypes may potentially have been confounded.

About this clonotype: This clone's antigen is unknown. Qualities for individual bases were not recorded, and no much larger clone is one base off.

To prepare the library, 5' RACE was applied. The data were produced on an Illumina HiSeq 2500. A second about 7 to 11 cycle PCR used a sample-barcoded 5' primer and a J-beta primer mix. A unique molecular identifier was introduced onto each TCR beta cDNA molecule by a template-switch 5' adaptor carrying 12 random nucleotides. Each sample yielded at least 2.5 million CDR3-containing paired-end reads. All of the RNA was converted into first-strand cDNA using the Mint cDNA synthesis kit, with a TRBC-specific oligonucleotide serving as the primer. Following uracil-DNA glycosylase treatment, a first 18-cycle PCR with universal primers M1SS and BC2_uni_R was performed on all cDNA. The published analysis was carried out like this. Normalization of each sample was performed by random selection of 1 million high-quality reads, each carrying a distinct molecular identifier. Instead of being binned into consensus sequences, reads that shared molecular identifiers were thrown out. CDR3 identification, clonotype clustering and error correction used MiTCR with a Q25 quality threshold and the strictest error-elimination algorithm. Lower-bound total TCR beta diversity was estimated with a nonparametric unseen species model using Euler transformation. The public reads were reanalyzed by TCRdb: fastp trimming at Q25, MiXCR alignment, in-frame beta chains only. Entries that share a CDR3 protein sequence are merged under the most common genes and DNA. TCRdb, not the original authors, processed these V and J calls. The sample data list more than 650,000 distinct CDR3 sequences, and roughly 25% of these were observed just once. The ten biggest clones cover 3% of the sample.

This sample was also put to use in a study of T cells of mothers and their children. According to the second study: Nine systemically healthy Caucasian individuals served as donors, namely three mothers together with their six children. cDNA synthesis consumed the entire amount of extracted RNA, loaded at around 1.4 ug RNA in each 15 ul reaction. In the second PCR, sample barcodes and 2-4 random nucleotides were introduced via the M1S primer. Over 8 million TCR beta CDR3 reads were obtained for each mother, and 2.5 million to 3 million reads were obtained for each child. Thymic selection shapes the output of TCR recombination in a similar way in related and unrelated pairs, and inherited differences have a minor effect. Normalized repertoire overlap was always found to be slightly, but never significantly, higher in related mother-child pairs than in unrelated mother-child pairs. No persistent microchimeric T cell clones were detected, at a sensitivity of around 97 clones per million clonotypes. Deep NGS was used in the study to compare the TCR beta repertoires of mothers and children and to look for features that separate related mother-child pairs from unrelated individuals. The mean age was approximately 41 +/- 4 years for the mothers and around 10 +/- 4 years for the children. After adapter ligation was performed with NEBNext reagents, the libraries were sequenced on an Illumina HiSeq 2000 with 100+100 nt paired-end reads. To avoid cross-contamination, the mother libraries and the child libraries were prepared a month apart and sequenced in separate runs. For each donor, somewhere between about 450,000 and 2,000,000 distinct TCR beta clonotypes were identified. Naive TCR beta clonotypes were estimated from low-frequency clonotypes matched to each donor's FACS-determined naive share, without sorting.

The receptor comes from a boy aged 5-17 years in good health. The rearrangement combines TRBV3-1 with TRBJ2-5; the D gene identity is not certain. The sequenced material came from blood. The CDR3 corresponds to CASSSPSETQYF. The nucleotides read TGTGCCAGCAGCTCCCCGTCCGAGACCCAGTACTTC.